This TCR beta chain was captured in a study of identical twins. CDR3 length: 15 amino acids. Germline CDR1 MNHEY, CDR2 SVGAGI. The germline V and J ends were trimmed by 2 bases and 5 bases, with 12 bases remaining between them. TCRdb fed the 5' RACE reads into MiXCR, producing one record per CDR3 protein. The sample holds around 680,000 distinct CDR3 sequences, 8.6% seen once. The data also belong to a second study, concerning yellow fever vaccine responses in identical twins.

The specimen was PBMCs. J is TRBJ2-2 and V is TRBV6-5; D ambiguous. This receptor was taken from a woman aged 18-29 years in good health. Written as DNA, the CDR3 is TGTGCCAGCAGTTACGAGGCACCTGGGACCGGGGAGCTGTTTTTT. Translation: CASSYEAPGTGELFF.